This T cell receptor beta chain was recovered during a study of T cell changes during pregnancy in multiple sclerosis. Comments on this clone: One end of the junction varies from germline; a read error may be responsible.

This CDR3 spans 15 amino acids. The germline CDR1 and CDR2 sequences are SNHLY and FYNNEI. Measured with immunoSEQ multiplex PCR; TCRdb has only the in-frame clones, and not every one. The data show 80,000 to 95,000 clones, with roughly 96% seen just once and under 1.2% held by the top ten. Source: peripheral blood, taken in the second trimester of pregnancy. The genes are TRBV2 and TRBJ1-1; 7 nucleotides align to TRBD1. The clonotype comes from a female donor with multiple sclerosis, enrolled in a pregnancy study. CDR3 protein: CASREDTGANTEAFF. For the CDR3, the DNA is TGTGCCAGCAGGGAAGATACAGGGGCAAACACTGAAGCTTTCTTT.